This record looks at one TCR beta chain sequence and its context. Its antigen is not identified. 5' RACE with UMI labels generated the TRB cDNA libraries. TCRdb reprocessed the 5' RACE reads, keeping one entry per CDR3 protein, no DNA. This listing includes about 50,000 distinct CDR3 sequences. Germline CDR1 is KGHDR and CDR2 is SFDVKD. The CDR3 has 16 amino acids. The entry originates in a study of CXCR3-negative and CXCR3-positive naive CD8 T cells. The study, taken as a whole, reports: CXCR3 expression partially decreased after cryopreservation; most assays used fresh PBMCs. Memory CD8+ T cell repertoires were far less diverse than both naive subsets. Comparison of naive cells showed more hydrophobic TRB CDR3s in CXCR3-positive than in CXCR3-negative naive cells. TRBV-TRBJ usage was similar across naive CXCR3 subsets but distinct in memory cells.

This TCR was recovered from a human donor in good health. Some clones in this sample may be carry-over from other donors' samples. The specimen was naive CXCR3+ CD8+ T cells from blood. Documented subset: CD45RO-CCR7+CD27+CD95- naive CD8+ T cells expressing CXCR3 (TNR3+). V gene TRBV24-1 combines with J gene TRBJ2-3; with no DNA, the TCRdb D assignment of TRBD1 cannot be verified. CDR3 protein: CATSGPVGSGRDTQYF.